The T cell receptor beta chain described here comes from a study of siplizumab effects on memory and regulatory T cells. CDR3 size: 11 residues. Trimming pared 6 bases from V and 5 bases from J, leaving 10 bases between. CDR1 and CDR2 from the germline V gene are DFQATT and SNEGSKA (reference sequence). A note on this clone: Its antigen is not known.

Study-wide results and limits: Siplizumab, the agent tested, significantly reduced alloreactive sequences traceable to unstimulated CD4+ memory cells. It was never confirmed that proliferating Tregs from siplizumab cultures were suppressive. In unstimulated cells, naive T cells appeared more diverse than memory T cells and seemed major alloresponse contributors.

The table came from immunoSEQ multiplex PCR; TCRdb's copy has only in-frame clones and leaves some out. The table records about 100,000 clones, about 93% of them present only once. Sequencing was performed on Tregs sorted from blood. The receptor comes from a human donor in good health. The chain recombines TRBV20-1 with TRBJ1-1; D ambiguous. The CDR3 reads CSAGPGTEAFF. The CDR3 DNA sequence: TGCAGTGCCGGGCCAGGTACTGAAGCTTTCTTT.